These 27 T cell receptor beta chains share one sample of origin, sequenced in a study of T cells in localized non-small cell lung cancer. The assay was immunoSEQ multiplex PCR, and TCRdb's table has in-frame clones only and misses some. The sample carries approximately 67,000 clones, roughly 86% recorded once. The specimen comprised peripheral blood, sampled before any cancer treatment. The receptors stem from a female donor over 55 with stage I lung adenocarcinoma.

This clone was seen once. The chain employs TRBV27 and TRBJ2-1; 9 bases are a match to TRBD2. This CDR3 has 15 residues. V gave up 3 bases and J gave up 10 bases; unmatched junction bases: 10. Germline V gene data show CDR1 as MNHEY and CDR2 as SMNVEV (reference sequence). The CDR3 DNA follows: TGTGCCAGCAGTTTGCGGGGGGGCCATTCAAGCGAGCAGTTCTTC. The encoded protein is CASSLRGGHSSEQFF.

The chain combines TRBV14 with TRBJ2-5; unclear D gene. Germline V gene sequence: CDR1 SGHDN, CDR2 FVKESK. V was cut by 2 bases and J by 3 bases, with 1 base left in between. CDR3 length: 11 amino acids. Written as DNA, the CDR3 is TGTGCCAGCAGCCAAAAAGAGACCCAGTACTTC. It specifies CASSQKETQYF.

The CDR3 region is CASSKSDRGGYEQYF. As DNA, the CDR3 is TGTGCCAGTAGTAAATCTGACAGGGGAGGCTACGAGCAGTACTTC. The J gene is TRBJ2-7, the V gene TRBV19; the match to TRBD1 covers 8 bases. In germline, CDR1 is LNHDA, CDR2 SQIVND (reference sequence). V shed 4 bases and J 3 bases; nucleotides not matched to a gene: 8. There are 15 residues in the CDR3.

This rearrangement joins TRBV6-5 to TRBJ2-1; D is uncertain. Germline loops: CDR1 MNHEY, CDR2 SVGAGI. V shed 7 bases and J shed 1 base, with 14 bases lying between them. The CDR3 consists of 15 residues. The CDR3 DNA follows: TGTGCCAGCAAACGAGCGAGCGAATCCTACAATGAGCAGTTCTTC. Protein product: CASKRASESYNEQFF.

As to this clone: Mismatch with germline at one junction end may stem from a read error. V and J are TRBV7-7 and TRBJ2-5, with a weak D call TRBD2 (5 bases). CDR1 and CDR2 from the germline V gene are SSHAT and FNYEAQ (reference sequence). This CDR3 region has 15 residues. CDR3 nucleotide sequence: TGTGCTAGCAGTTCTGGACTCACCCAACAAGAGACCCAGTACTTC. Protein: CASSSGLTQQETQYF.

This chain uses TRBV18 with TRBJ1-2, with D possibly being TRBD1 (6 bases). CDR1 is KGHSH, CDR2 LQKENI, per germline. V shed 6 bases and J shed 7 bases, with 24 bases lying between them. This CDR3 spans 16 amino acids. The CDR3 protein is CASSPDSGQGLSGYTF. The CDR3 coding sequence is TGTGCCAGCTCCCCGGACTCGGGACAAGGTCTATCTGGCTACACCTTC.

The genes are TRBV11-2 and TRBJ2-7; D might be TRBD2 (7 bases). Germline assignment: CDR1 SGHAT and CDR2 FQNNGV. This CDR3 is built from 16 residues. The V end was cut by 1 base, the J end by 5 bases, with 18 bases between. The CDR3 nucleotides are TGTGCCAGCAGCTTAGGTGGGAGGGGGATTTCCCACGAGCAGTACTTC. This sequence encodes CASSLGGRGISHEQYF.

The CDR3: CASSSPTGVYEQYF. The CDR3 DNA is TGCGCCAGCAGCTCCCCTACAGGGGTCTACGAGCAGTACTTC. The chain links TRBV5-1 to TRBJ2-7; 7 bases are shared with TRBD1. In germline, CDR1 is SGHRS, CDR2 YFSETQ. V shed 3 bases, J shed 3 bases, and the junction held 6 bases outside the gene matches. The CDR3 covers 14 residues.

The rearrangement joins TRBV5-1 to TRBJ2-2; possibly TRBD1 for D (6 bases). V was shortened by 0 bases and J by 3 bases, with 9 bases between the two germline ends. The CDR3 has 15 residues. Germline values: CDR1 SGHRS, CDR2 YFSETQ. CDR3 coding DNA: TGCGCCAGCAGCTTGGATTGGGGGCACACCGGGGAGCTGTTTTTT. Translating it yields CASSLDWGHTGELFF.

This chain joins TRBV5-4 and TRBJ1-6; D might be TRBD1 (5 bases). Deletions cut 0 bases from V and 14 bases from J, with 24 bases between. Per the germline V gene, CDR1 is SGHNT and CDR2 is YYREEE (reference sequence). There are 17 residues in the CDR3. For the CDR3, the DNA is TGTGCCAGCAGCTTGGGGGGCAGGGTCGAATCTAAGTGGTCCCTCCACTTT. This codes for CASSLGGRVESKWSLHF.

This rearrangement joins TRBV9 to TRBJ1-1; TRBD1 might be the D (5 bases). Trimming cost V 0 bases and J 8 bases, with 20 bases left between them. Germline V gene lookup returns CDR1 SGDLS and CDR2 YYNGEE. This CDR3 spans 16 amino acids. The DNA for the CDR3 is TGTGCCAGCAGCGTAGCAGCAGACAGATTTCAAATCGAAGCTTTCTTT. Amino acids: CASSVAADRFQIEAFF.

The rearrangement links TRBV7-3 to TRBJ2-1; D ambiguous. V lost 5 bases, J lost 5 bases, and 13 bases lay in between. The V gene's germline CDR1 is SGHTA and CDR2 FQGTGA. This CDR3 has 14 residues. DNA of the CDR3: TGTGCCAGCAGCCCGATGACCGCCAACAATGAGCAGTTCTTC. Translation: CASSPMTANNEQFF.

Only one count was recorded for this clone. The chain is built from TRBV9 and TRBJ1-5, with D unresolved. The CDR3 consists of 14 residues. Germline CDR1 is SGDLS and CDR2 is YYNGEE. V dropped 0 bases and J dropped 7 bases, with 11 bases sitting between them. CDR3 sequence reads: CASSVENERQPQHF. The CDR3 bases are TGTGCCAGCAGCGTAGAGAATGAAAGGCAGCCCCAGCATTTT.

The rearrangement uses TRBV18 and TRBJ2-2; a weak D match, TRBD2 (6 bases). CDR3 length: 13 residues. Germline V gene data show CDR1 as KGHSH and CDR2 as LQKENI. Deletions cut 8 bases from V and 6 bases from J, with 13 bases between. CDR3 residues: CASLTTGAGELFF. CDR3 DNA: TGTGCCAGCCTAACTACGGGGGCCGGGGAGCTGTTTTTT.

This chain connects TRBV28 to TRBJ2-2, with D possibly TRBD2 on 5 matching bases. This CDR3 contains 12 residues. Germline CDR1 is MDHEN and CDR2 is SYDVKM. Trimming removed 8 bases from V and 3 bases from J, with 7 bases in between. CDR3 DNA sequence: TGTGCCAGCGGAGGCCACACCGGGGAGCTGTTTTTT. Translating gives CASGGHTGELFF.

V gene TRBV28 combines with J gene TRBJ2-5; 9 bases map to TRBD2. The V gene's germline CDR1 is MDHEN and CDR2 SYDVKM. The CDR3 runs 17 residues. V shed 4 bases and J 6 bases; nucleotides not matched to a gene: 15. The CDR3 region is CASSSQGRASGKKTQYF. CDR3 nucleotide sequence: TGTGCCAGCAGTTCTCAGGGAAGGGCTAGCGGGAAAAAGACCCAGTACTTC.

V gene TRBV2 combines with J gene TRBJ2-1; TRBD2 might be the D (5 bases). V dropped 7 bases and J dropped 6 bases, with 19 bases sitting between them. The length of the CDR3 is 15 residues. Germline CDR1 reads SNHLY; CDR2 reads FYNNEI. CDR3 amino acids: CASTKSRLGSNEQFF. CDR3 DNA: TGTGCCAGCACCAAAAGTAGGCTAGGGAGCAATGAGCAGTTCTTC.

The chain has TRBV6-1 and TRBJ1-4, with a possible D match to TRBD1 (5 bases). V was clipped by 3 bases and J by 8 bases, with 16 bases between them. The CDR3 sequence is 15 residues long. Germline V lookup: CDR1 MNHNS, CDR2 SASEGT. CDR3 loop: CASSDPIVEGEKLFF. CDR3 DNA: TGTGCCAGCAGTGACCCAATAGTCGAGGGGGAAAAACTGTTTTTT.

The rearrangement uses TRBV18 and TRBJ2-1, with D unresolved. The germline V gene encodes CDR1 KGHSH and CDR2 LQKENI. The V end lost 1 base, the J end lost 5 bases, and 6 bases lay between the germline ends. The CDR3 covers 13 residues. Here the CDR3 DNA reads TGTGCCAGCTCACCACGGGTAGACAATGAGCAGTTCTTC. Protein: CASSPRVDNEQFF.

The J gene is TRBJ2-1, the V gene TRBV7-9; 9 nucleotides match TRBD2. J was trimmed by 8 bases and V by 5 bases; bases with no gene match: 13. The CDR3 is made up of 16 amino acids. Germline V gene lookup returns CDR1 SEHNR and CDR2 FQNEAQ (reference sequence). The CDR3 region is CASSLNLAGAADEQFF. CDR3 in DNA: TGTGCCAGCAGCCTGAACTTAGCGGGAGCCGCAGATGAGCAGTTCTTC.

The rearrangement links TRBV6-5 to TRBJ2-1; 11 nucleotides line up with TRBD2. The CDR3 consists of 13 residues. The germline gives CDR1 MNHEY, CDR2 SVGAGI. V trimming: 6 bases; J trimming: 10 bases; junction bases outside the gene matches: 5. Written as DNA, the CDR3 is TGTGCCAGCAGGCTAGCGGGGGGCCGGGAGCAGTTCTTC. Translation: CASRLAGGREQFF.

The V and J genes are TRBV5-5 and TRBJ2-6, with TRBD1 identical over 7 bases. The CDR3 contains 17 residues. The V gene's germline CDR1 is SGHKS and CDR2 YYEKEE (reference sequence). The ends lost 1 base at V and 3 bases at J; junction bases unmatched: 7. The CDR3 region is CASSLFTGAGGANVLTF. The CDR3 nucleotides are TGTGCCAGCAGCTTGTTTACAGGGGCTGGTGGGGCCAACGTCCTGACTTTC.

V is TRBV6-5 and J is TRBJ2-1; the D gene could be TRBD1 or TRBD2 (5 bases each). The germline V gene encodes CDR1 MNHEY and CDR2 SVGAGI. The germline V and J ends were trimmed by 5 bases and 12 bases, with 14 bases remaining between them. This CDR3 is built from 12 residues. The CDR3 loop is CASSRPLGVQFF. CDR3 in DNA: TGTGCCAGCAGTCGGCCTCTGGGGGTGCAGTTCTTC.

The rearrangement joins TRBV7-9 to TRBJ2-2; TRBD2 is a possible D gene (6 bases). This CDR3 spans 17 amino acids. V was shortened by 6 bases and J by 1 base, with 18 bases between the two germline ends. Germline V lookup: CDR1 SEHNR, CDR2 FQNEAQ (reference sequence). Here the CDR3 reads CASSTRVWTKNTGELFF. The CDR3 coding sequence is TGTGCCAGCAGTACCCGCGTTTGGACTAAGAACACCGGGGAGCTGTTTTTT.

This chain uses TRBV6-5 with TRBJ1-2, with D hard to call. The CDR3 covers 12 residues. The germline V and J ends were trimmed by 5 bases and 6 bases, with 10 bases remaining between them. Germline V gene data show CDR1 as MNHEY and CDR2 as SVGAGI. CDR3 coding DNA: TGTGCCAGCAGTACCCGATCCGATGGCTACACCTTC. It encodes CASSTRSDGYTF.

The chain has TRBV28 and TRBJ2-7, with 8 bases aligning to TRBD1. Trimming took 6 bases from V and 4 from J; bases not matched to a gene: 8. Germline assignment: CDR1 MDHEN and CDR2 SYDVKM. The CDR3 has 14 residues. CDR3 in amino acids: CASRNRDRRYEQYF. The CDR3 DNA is TGTGCCAGCAGAAACAGGGACAGGCGGTACGAGCAGTACTTC.

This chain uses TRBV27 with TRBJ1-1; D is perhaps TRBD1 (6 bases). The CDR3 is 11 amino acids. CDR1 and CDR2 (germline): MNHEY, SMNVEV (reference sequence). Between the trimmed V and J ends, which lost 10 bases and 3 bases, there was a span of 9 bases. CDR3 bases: TGTGCCACCAAGGGGGACACTGAAGCTTTCTTT. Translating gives CATKGDTEAFF.